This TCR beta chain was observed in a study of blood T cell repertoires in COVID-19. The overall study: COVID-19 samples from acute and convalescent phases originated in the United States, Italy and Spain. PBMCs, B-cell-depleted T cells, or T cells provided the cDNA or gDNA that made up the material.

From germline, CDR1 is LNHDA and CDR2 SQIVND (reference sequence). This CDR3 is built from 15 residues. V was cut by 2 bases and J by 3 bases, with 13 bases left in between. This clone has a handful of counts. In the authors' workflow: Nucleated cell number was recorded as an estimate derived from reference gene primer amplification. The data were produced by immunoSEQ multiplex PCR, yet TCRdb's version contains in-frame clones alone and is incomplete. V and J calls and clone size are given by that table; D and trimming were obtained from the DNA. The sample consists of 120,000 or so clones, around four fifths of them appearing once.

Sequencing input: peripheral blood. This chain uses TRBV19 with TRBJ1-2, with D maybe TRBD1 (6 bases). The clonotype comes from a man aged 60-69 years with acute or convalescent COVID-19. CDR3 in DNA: TGTGCCAGTAGTATAAATACCGGACAGTACTATGGCTACACCTTC. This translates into CASSINTGQYYGYTF.